The sequence of this T cell receptor beta chain was determined in a study of blood T cell repertoires in COVID-19. Study-wide context: COVID-19 samples, acute and convalescent, were from the United States, Italy and Spain. Sources were T cells, B-cell-depleted T cells, or PBMCs; the material itself was cDNA or gDNA.

The germline gives CDR1 SNHLY, CDR2 FYNNEI. V was cut by 5 bases and J by 3 bases, with 8 bases left in between. There are 14 residues in the CDR3. Profiled with immunoSEQ multiplex PCR; TCRdb holds only in-frame clones, not every one. The sample includes under 80,000 clones, about 86% of them seen just once. The V gene is TRBV2, the J gene TRBJ2-6; D is possibly TRBD1 (6 bases). The TCR originated in a human donor in a cohort sampled during active COVID-19. Sequenced: peripheral blood. The CDR3 DNA follows: TGTGCCAGCAGTACAGGGCTTGGGGCCAACGTCCTGACTTTC. Its translation: CASSTGLGANVLTF.